The 6 T cell receptor beta chains below all came from one sample that was sequenced in a study of T cell changes during pregnancy in multiple sclerosis. Clones were read by immunoSEQ multiplex PCR, and TCRdb kept only the in-frame ones, dropping some. The sample consists of about 110,000 clones, roughly 92% of them appearing once. The source was peripheral blood, collected after pregnancy. The receptors were sampled from a female donor with multiple sclerosis, enrolled in a pregnancy study.

V usage is TRBV27 and J usage is TRBJ2-1, with 16 bases that match TRBD2. There are 16 residues in the CDR3. Germline V lookup: CDR1 MNHEY, CDR2 SMNVEV (reference sequence). V was clipped by 5 bases and J by 7 bases; unmatched bases: 5. Written as DNA, the CDR3 is TGTGCCAGCAGTCCAAAGGGACTAGCGGGGGGGAATGAGCAGTTCTTC. Its protein product is CASSPKGLAGGNEQFF.

The chain combines TRBV7-9 with TRBJ2-5; maybe TRBD2 (5 bases). Trimming cost V 5 bases and J 0 bases, with 16 bases left between them. CDR3 length equals 16 residues. The germline CDR1 and CDR2 sequences are SEHNR and FQNEAQ (reference sequence). CDR3 residues: CASSELLAGYQETQYF. CDR3 nucleotide sequence: TGTGCCAGCAGCGAACTACTGGCGGGCTACCAAGAGACCCAGTACTTC.

This clone came up once. The chain links TRBV28 to TRBJ1-5, with TRBD1 matching over 9 bases. Germline CDR1 MDHEN, CDR2 SYDVKM. V was pared by 4 bases and J by 2 bases, with 3 bases of the junction left unmatched. The CDR3 covers 15 residues. Written as DNA, the CDR3 is TGTGCCAGCAGTTGGACAGGGGAAGGCAATCAGCCCCAGCATTTT. This encodes CASSWTGEGNQPQHF.

A single count supports this clone. This sequence joins TRBV6-5 and TRBJ2-7; 7 nucleotides line up with TRBD1. The germline V gene has CDR1 MNHEY and CDR2 SVGAGI. V gave up 2 bases and J gave up 5 bases; unmatched junction bases: 6. This CDR3 has 14 residues. The CDR3 bases are TGTGCCAGCAGTTACGAGTCGAGGGGGCACGAGCAGTACTTC. Translation: CASSYESRGHEQYF.

The chain employs TRBV2 and TRBJ1-1; D is perhaps TRBD1 (6 bases). V lost 9 bases, J lost 4 bases, and 15 bases lay in between. The CDR3 is 13 amino acids. Germline-derived CDR1 and CDR2 are SNHLY and FYNNEI. The CDR3 sequence is CASIGPRGTEAFF. DNA of the CDR3: TGTGCCAGTATTGGACCCAGGGGCACTGAAGCTTTCTTT. The full variable domain, its missing parts supplied by reference TRBV2 and TRBJ1-1, is EPEVTQTPSHQVTQMGQEVILRCVPISNHLYFYWYRQILGQKVEFLVSFYNNEISEKSEIFDDQFSVERPDGSNFTLKIRSTKLEDSAMYFCASIGPRGTEAFFGQGTRLTVV.

The chain carries TRBV19 and TRBJ1-5; D might be TRBD1 (5 bases). The CDR3 sequence is 14 residues long. CDR1 is LNHDA and CDR2 is SQIVND in the germline V gene (reference sequence). V was pared by 6 bases and J by 3 bases, with 12 bases between. The CDR3 nucleotides are TGTGCCAGTAGGGAAACAGGAATCAATCAGCCCCAGCATTTT. This translates into CASRETGINQPQHF.